This T cell receptor beta chain derives from a study of blood T cell repertoires in COVID-19. The wider study: COVID-19 samples collected from the United States, Italy and Spain covered acute and convalescent phases. T cells, B-cell-depleted T cells, or PBMCs provided the cDNA or gDNA that served as material.

V lost 3 bases and J lost 2, with 8 bases in between. In germline, CDR1 is SGHTA, CDR2 FQGNSA. The CDR3 has 14 amino acids. In the original analysis: Reference gene primers were amplified, and this amplification served to estimate nucleated cell counts. Sequenced by immunoSEQ multiplex PCR; TCRdb stores in-frame clones only, minus some. Clonal size and the V and J genes are those of that table, whereas D and trimming came from the DNA. The sample records hundreds of thousands of clones, roughly 88% being singletons. The sequenced sample consisted of peripheral blood. The receptor comes from a woman aged 25 to 45 with active or convalescent COVID-19. This rearrangement joins TRBV7-2 to TRBJ1-5; no definite D call. The CDR3 DNA is TGTGCCAGCAGCTTTCCTGGCCGCAATCAGCCCCAGCATTTT. It is translated as CASSFPGRNQPQHF.